This TCR beta chain is from a study of identical twins. This clonotype has more than one count but fewer than ten. Germline values: CDR1 LGHNA, CDR2 YNFKEQ. The V end lost 5 bases, the J end lost 7 bases, and 20 bases lay between the germline ends. CDR3 length: 15 amino acids. Via MiXCR, TCRdb re-called the 5' RACE reads, giving one row per CDR3 protein. The data contain around 220,000 distinct CDR3 sequences, around an eighth of them singletons. The V gene is TRBV4-2, the J gene TRBJ2-5; perhaps TRBD1 as D (6 bases). The specimen sequenced was memory (CD45RO+) T cells sorted from blood. This clonotype was sampled from a woman aged 18-35 years in good health. In DNA form, the CDR3 reads TGTGCCAGCAGCGCTTTTTTAGGGGGAAGAGGGACCCAGTACTTC. It encodes CASSAFLGGRGTQYF.